This passage covers 21 T cell receptor beta chains from one sample sequenced in a study of cytomegalovirus exposure and HLA in healthy donors. 60 Vbeta and 13 Jbeta primers were used in PCR. The protocol was immunoSEQ multiplex PCR, while the TCRdb copy is restricted to in-frame clones and leaves out a portion. This table has fewer than 200,000 clones, around 80% appearing once. Sequencing was carried out using PBMCs. The receptors come from a man aged 18 to 29 in good health and CMV-seronegative.

This clone showed up just once. The gene calls are TRBV7-8 and TRBJ1-4, with D perhaps TRBD1 (6 bases). V lost 4 bases and J lost 7, with 10 bases in between. Germline loops: CDR1 SGHVS, CDR2 FQNEAQ. The length of the CDR3 is 13 residues. The CDR3 here is CASSYRVAEKLFF. The CDR3 coding sequence is TGTGCCAGCAGCTACAGGGTAGCTGAAAAACTGTTTTTT.

The CDR3 sequence: CASILRDRGNEQFF. The CDR3 DNA follows: TGTGCCAGCATTCTCCGGGACAGGGGAAATGAGCAGTTCTTC. The chain carries TRBV2 and TRBJ2-1; 10 nucleotides line up with TRBD1. The J segment lost 7 bases and the V segment lost 7 bases, leaving 7 bases of the junction unmatched. The CDR3 is 14 amino acids. CDR1 is SNHLY and CDR2 is FYNNEI in the germline V gene.

This clone was seen a few times. The chain joins TRBV29-1 to TRBJ2-7, with a possible D match to TRBD2 (6 bases). Between the trimmed V and J ends, which lost 4 bases and 6 bases, there was a span of 16 bases. The CDR3 length is 13 residues. Per germline, CDR1 SQVTM and CDR2 ANQGSEA. The CDR3 region has the DNA TGCAGCGTTGCGTCGGGAGAGGATAGCGAGCAGTACTTC. It is translated as CSVASGEDSEQYF.

The chain uses TRBV10-3 and TRBJ2-2; 7 bases line up with TRBD2. The CDR3 length is 18 residues. From germline, CDR1 is ENHRY and CDR2 SYGVKD. Trimming removed 3 bases from V and 0 bases from J; junction bases left unmatched: 10. CDR3 coding DNA: TGTGCCATCAGTGACCCCCTAAGGGACTATTCGAACACCGGGGAGCTGTTTTTT. It yields the protein CAISDPLRDYSNTGELFF.

The chain links TRBV4-1 to TRBJ2-7, with D tentatively TRBD2 (6 bases). This CDR3 region has 12 residues. Germline assignment: CDR1 MGHRA and CDR2 YSYEKL. CDR3 sequence reads: CTRRALGNEQYF. The CDR3 DNA sequence: TGCACCCGGAGGGCCCTGGGGAACGAGCAGTACTTC.

The V gene is TRBV4-3, the J gene TRBJ1-2; a weak D match, TRBD1 (5 bases). The V gene lost 1 base and the J gene lost 7 bases, with 7 bases spanning the gap. This CDR3 spans 12 amino acids. Germline loops: CDR1 LGHNA, CDR2 YSLEER. CDR3 in amino acids: CASSQGGGGYTF. DNA for the CDR3: TGCGCCAGCAGCCAAGGCGGGGGTGGCTACACCTTC.

The J gene is TRBJ2-7, the V gene TRBV4-3; TRBD1 matches at 11 bases. J gave up 3 bases and V 4 bases, and 2 bases lay outside the gene matches. The CDR3 contains 14 residues. The germline CDR1 and CDR2 sequences are LGHNA and YSLEER. CDR3 protein: CASSRDRGFYEQYF. DNA of the CDR3: TGCGCCAGCAGCCGGGACAGGGGGTTCTACGAGCAGTACTTC.

The CDR3 loop is CASSYGPGELEQYF. CDR3 sequence (DNA): TGTGCCAGCAGTTACGGGCCGGGAGAGTTAGAGCAGTACTTC. The V gene is TRBV6-5, the J gene TRBJ2-7, with a weak D call TRBD2 (6 bases). Germline assignment: CDR1 MNHEY and CDR2 SVGAGI. The CDR3 is 14 residues long. Trimming removed 2 bases from V and 7 bases from J, with 15 bases in between.

The V call is TRBV7-8, the J call TRBJ2-1; 9 bases are a match to TRBD2. The CDR3 length is 16 residues. Germline V CDR1 and CDR2: SGHVS, FQNEAQ. Losses at the gene ends were 1 base for V and 9 bases for J; bases not matched to a gene: 10. CDR3 DNA sequence: TGTGCCAGCAGCTTAGTGGGACTAGCAATTTTCCCTGAGCAGTTCTTC. It translates to CASSLVGLAIFPEQFF.

The chain combines TRBV6-1 with TRBJ2-7; D gene ambiguous. V was trimmed by 2 bases and J by 5 bases, leaving 7 bases between them. The germline V gene has CDR1 MNHNS and CDR2 SASEGT. This CDR3 has 12 residues. This chain's CDR3 is CASSESSDEQYF. CDR3 nucleotide sequence: TGTGCCAGCAGTGAATCATCGGACGAGCAGTACTTC.

The chain carries TRBV2 and TRBJ1-2; a weak D match, TRBD1 (6 bases). Germline V lookup: CDR1 SNHLY, CDR2 FYNNEI. The CDR3 runs 13 residues. Written as DNA, the CDR3 is TGTGTCCACAATGGGGACATGGACTATGGCTACACCTTC. Translation gives CVHNGDMDYGYTF.

The chain employs TRBV18 and TRBJ1-1, with D tentatively TRBD1 (6 bases). The germline V gene encodes CDR1 KGHSH and CDR2 LQKENI. The germline V and J ends were trimmed by 3 bases and 4 bases, with 21 bases remaining between them. This CDR3 is built from 17 residues. The CDR3, as DNA: TGTGCCAGCTCACCCAATCCCCCAGGGGACCGTGGCACTGAAGCTTTCTTT. It encodes CASSPNPPGDRGTEAFF.

The CDR3 loop is CASSLRTFTGELFF. CDR3 sequence (DNA): TGTGCCAGCAGCTTGAGAACTTTCACCGGGGAGCTGTTTTTT. The J gene is TRBJ2-2, the V gene TRBV5-6, with D uncertain. The CDR3 length is 14 residues. Trimming took off 1 base at V and 4 bases at J, with 8 bases between the two ends. Germline CDR1 reads SGHDT; CDR2 reads YYEEEE.

This clone was seen only once. The gene calls are TRBV7-2 and TRBJ2-1; perhaps TRBD2 as D (5 bases). The CDR3 has 16 amino acids. Deletions cut 0 bases from V and 7 bases from J, with 16 bases between. Germline V gives CDR1 SGHTA, CDR2 FQGNSA. The CDR3 reads CASSLAVGDNYNEQFF. The CDR3 coding sequence is TGTGCCAGCAGCTTAGCCGTGGGAGACAATTATAATGAGCAGTTCTTC.

This chain links TRBV28 with TRBJ2-5, with TRBD2 matching 12 bases. The germline V gene has CDR1 MDHEN and CDR2 SYDVKM. The CDR3 is 18 amino acids. V lost 7 bases and J lost 4; bases outside the gene matches: 16. As DNA, the CDR3 is TGTGCCAGCACCCTAGGGACCTGGGGGACTAGCGGGTCAGAGACCCAGTACTTC. It yields the protein CASTLGTWGTSGSETQYF. The variable domain in full, with the rest retrieved from reference TRBV28 and TRBJ2-5, is DVKVTQSSRYLVKRTGEKVFLECVQDMDHENMFWYRQDPGLGLRLIYFSYDVKMKEKGDIPEGYSVSREKKERFSLILESASTNQTSMYLCASTLGTWGTSGSETQYFGPGTRLLVL.

The J gene is TRBJ2-7, the V gene TRBV6-5; TRBD1 aligns across 10 bases. Germline V CDR1 and CDR2: MNHEY, SVGAGI. The CDR3 loop spans 15 amino acids. V lost 6 bases to trimming and J lost 5 bases; unmatched junction nucleotides: 10. CDR3 DNA: TGTGCCAGCAGCCGCCCCCGGGACAGGGGTAACGAGCAGTACTTC. Amino acid sequence: CASSRPRDRGNEQYF.

The chain is built from TRBV16 and TRBJ2-1; 11 nucleotides align to TRBD2. CDR1 KGHSY and CDR2 FQNENV come from the germline V gene. The CDR3 length is 15 residues. The ends lost 4 bases at V and 7 bases at J; junction bases unmatched: 6. The CDR3 here is CASSPPGLAVNEQFF. CDR3 coding DNA: TGTGCCAGCAGCCCACCGGGACTAGCGGTAAATGAGCAGTTCTTC.

CDR3 in amino acids: CASSPPGQPYYNEQFF. For the CDR3, the DNA is TGTGCCAGCAGCCCCCCCGGACAACCATACTACAATGAGCAGTTCTTC. The rearrangement joins TRBV7-2 to TRBJ2-1; a weak D match, TRBD1 (5 bases). V shed 5 bases and J shed 3 bases, with 17 bases lying between them. Per germline, CDR1 SGHTA and CDR2 FQGNSA. CDR3 length: 16 residues.

V gene TRBV4-1 combines with J gene TRBJ2-7, with TRBD2 matching over 12 bases. This CDR3 comprises 15 residues. Germline-derived CDR1 and CDR2 are MGHRA and YSYEKL. After removal of 5 bases from V and 0 bases from J, the junction contained 2 bases not matched to a gene. The CDR3 DNA sequence: TGCGCCAGCAGCGTGACTAGCGGGGGCTCCTACGAGCAGTACTTC. Amino acids: CASSVTSGGSYEQYF.

This clone was observed a handful of times. The V gene is TRBV21-1, the J gene TRBJ1-3. TRBV21-1 counts as a pseudogene. The CDR3 runs 14 residues. The DNA of the CDR3 is TGTGCCAGCAGATTGGAGTTTTGGGTGAACACCATATATTTT. This gives the protein CASRLEFWVNTIYF.

The chain couples TRBV7-8 to TRBJ1-2; TRBD1 aligns across 8 bases. This CDR3 spans 15 amino acids. Germline V gives CDR1 SGHVS, CDR2 FQNEAQ. V lost 4 bases, J lost 8 bases, and 12 bases stayed unmatched. The CDR3 bases are TGTGCCAGCAGCTCGGAGGCGGACAGGGAGGGGGGCTACACCTTC. This codes for CASSSEADREGGYTF.